This T cell receptor (beta chain) was obtained from a study of blood T cells in healthy people across ages. Overall study results and limits: The unsorted PBMCs prevented any conclusive comparison of naive versus antigen-experienced cells.

The CDR3 runs 15 residues. The ends were cut back, 0 bases at V and 5 bases at J, with 16 bases in the middle. The germline CDR1 and CDR2 sequences are DFQATT and SNEGSKA (reference sequence). A second PCR, run for about 7 to 11 cycles, used a sample-barcoded 5' primer plus a J-beta primer mix. CDR3-containing paired-end reads numbering at least 2.5 million came from each sample. Using its own MiXCR run on the 5' RACE reads, TCRdb lists one record per CDR3 protein. This table has about 1.4 million distinct CDR3 sequences, approximately 59% appearing once. This clonotype has just a few counts. Antigen: not known.

This receptor was identified in a man aged 18 to 35 in good health. Sequences were obtained from blood. The V gene is TRBV20-1, the J gene TRBJ2-5, with D perhaps matching TRBD2 (5 bases). For the CDR3, the DNA is TGCAGTGCTAGAGATTCGGCCCTAGCTCTGGAGACCCAGTACTTC. This encodes CSARDSALALETQYF.